The clone carrying this T cell receptor (beta chain) has a single count. Distinct nucleotide sequences in the sample also encode this CDR3. Splitting of each subset's genomic DNA was done evenly across several immunoSEQ plates. Assay used: immunoSEQ multiplex PCR; TCRdb lists only in-frame clones, some missing. The sample carries more than 1.2 million clones, approximately 98.5% recorded once. This entry is derived from a study of shared clonotypes between healthy human individuals. CDR3 length: 14 residues. V lost 0 bases, J lost 3 bases, and 3 bases stayed unmatched. CDR1 is SGDLS and CDR2 is YYNGEE in the germline V gene.

This chain connects TRBV9 to TRBJ2-7; 7 bases agree with TRBD2. This clonotype was sampled from a man aged 25-45 years in good health. The sample was naive CD4+ T cells sorted from blood. Subset noted: CD45RA+ positively selected. CDR3 sequence (DNA): TGTGCCAGCAGCGTAGAGGGAGGGAACTACGAGCAGTACTTC. Translating gives CASSVEGGNYEQYF.